This entry lists 10 T cell receptor beta chains sequenced from one sample in a study of resident and recirculating memory T cells in vitiligo. Libraries were prepared by immunoSEQ multiplex PCR; TCRdb keeps only in-frame clonotypes and omits some of them. In the table there are more than 65,000 clones, roughly 92% of which are singletons. Sequenced sample: blood. The receptors originated from a male donor with vitiligo.

The V call is TRBV6-6, the J call TRBJ2-7, with D possibly TRBD2 on 6 matching bases. The CDR3 is made up of 14 amino acids. Trimming removed 6 bases from V and 0 bases from J, with 12 bases in between. CDR1 and CDR2 (germline): MNHNY, SVGAGI (reference sequence). The CDR3 sequence: CASSHGGVSYEQYF. Written as DNA, the CDR3 is TGTGCCAGCAGCCACGGCGGGGTCTCCTACGAGCAGTACTTC.

This chain links TRBV4-2 with TRBJ2-5; 7 nucleotides line up with TRBD2. CDR1 is LGHNA and CDR2 is YNFKEQ in the germline V gene. Trimming cost V 5 bases and J 5 bases; bases outside gene matches: 14. CDR3 length: 16 residues. DNA of the CDR3: TGTGCCAGCAGCACCCACCTGACTAGCCGCTGGGAGACCCAGTACTTC. Its translation is CASSTHLTSRWETQYF.

The rearrangement joins TRBV6-5 to TRBJ1-1; D is possibly TRBD1 (6 bases). V gave up 5 bases and J gave up 1 base, with 14 bases separating them. The CDR3 extends over 15 amino acids. Germline V gene data show CDR1 as MNHEY and CDR2 as SVGAGI. The CDR3 spells CASSAPGTRNTEAFF. The CDR3 coding sequence is TGTGCCAGCAGTGCGCCCGGGACAAGGAACACTGAAGCTTTCTTT.

The genes are TRBV7-6 and TRBJ1-1; 8 positions match TRBD1. CDR1 SGHVS and CDR2 FNYEAQ come from the germline V gene. With V trimmed by 5 bases and J by 6 bases, 5 bases remained unmatched. This CDR3 contains 13 residues. Written as DNA, the CDR3 is TGTGCCAGCAGCCGAACGACAGGGGCTGAAGCTTTCTTT. Its translation is CASSRTTGAEAFF.

The chain combines TRBV6-1 with TRBJ1-2, with D possibly TRBD1 on 5 matching bases. The CDR3 consists of 16 residues. V was trimmed by 1 base and J by 7 bases, leaving 19 bases between them. Germline-derived CDR1 and CDR2 are MNHNS and SASEGT. The DNA of the CDR3 is TGTGCCAGCAGTGAAGAGGGTGGGTCAGGGTTAATTGGCTACACCTTC. It yields the protein CASSEEGGSGLIGYTF.

With regard to this clone: The same CDR3 arises from other DNA sequences in this sample as well. The chain has TRBV9 and TRBJ1-1, with D perhaps TRBD1 (6 bases). This CDR3 is 13 amino acids long. CDR1 and CDR2 from the germline V gene are SGDLS and YYNGEE. The V gene lost 0 bases and the J gene lost 7 bases, with 10 bases spanning the gap. The CDR3 sequence: CASSVGGQGEAFF. In DNA form, the CDR3 reads TGTGCCAGCAGCGTAGGGGGGCAGGGTGAAGCTTTCTTT.

The chain employs TRBV6-4 and TRBJ2-1; 9 bases agree with TRBD1. The CDR3 extends over 15 amino acids. CDR1 is MRHNA, CDR2 SNTAGT, per germline. The trim removed 5 bases at V and 4 bases at J, leaving 6 bases unmatched. CDR3 DNA sequence: TGTGCCAGCAGTCGCACCGGGACAGGGTACAATGAGCAGTTCTTC. Residues: CASSRTGTGYNEQFF.

The chain has TRBV6-5 and TRBJ2-3, with a weak D call TRBD1 (6 bases). This CDR3 contains 15 residues. V lost 6 bases and J 4 bases, leaving 17 bases between the germline ends. Germline lookup yields CDR1 MNHEY and CDR2 SVGAGI. This chain's CDR3 is CASRSTGKNPDTQYF. The CDR3 DNA follows: TGTGCCAGCAGATCCACAGGGAAGAATCCAGATACGCAGTATTTT.

This clone was seen more than once but under ten times. This rearrangement joins TRBV7-2 to TRBJ2-1; 7 bases line up with TRBD2. Per the germline V gene, CDR1 is SGHTA and CDR2 is FQGNSA. The CDR3 totals 17 residues. Unmatched junction bases numbered 8, after V lost 3 bases and J lost 0 bases. The DNA for the CDR3 is TGTGCCAGCAGCTTGGGAGGGCGGGGTTACTCCTACAATGAGCAGTTCTTC. It encodes CASSLGGRGYSYNEQFF. The full variable domain, in which reference TRBV7-2 and TRBJ2-1 provide the parts outside the CDR3, is GAGVSQSPSNKVTEKGKDVELRCDPISGHTALYWYRQSLGQGLEFLIYFQGNSAPDKSGLPSDRFSAERTGGSVSTLTIQRTQQEDSAVYLCASSLGGRGYSYNEQFFGPGTRLTVL.

The count of this clone is one. This chain connects TRBV7-9 to TRBJ2-7; the match to TRBD1 covers 11 bases. CDR3 length: 15 residues. Germline lookup yields CDR1 SEHNR and CDR2 FQNEAQ (reference sequence). The ends lost 1 base at V and 4 bases at J; junction bases unmatched: 3. DNA of the CDR3: TGTGCCAGCAGCTTAGGGACAGGGGGCGGGTACGAGCAGTACTTC. It is translated as CASSLGTGGGYEQYF.